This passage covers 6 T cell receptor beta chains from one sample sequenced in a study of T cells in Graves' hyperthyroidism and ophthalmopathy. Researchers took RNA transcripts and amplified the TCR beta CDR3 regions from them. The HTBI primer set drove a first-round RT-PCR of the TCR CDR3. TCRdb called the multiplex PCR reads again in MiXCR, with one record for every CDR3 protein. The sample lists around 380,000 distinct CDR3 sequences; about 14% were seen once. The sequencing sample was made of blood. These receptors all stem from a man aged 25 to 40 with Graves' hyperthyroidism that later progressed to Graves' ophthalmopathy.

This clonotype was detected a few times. CDR3 in amino acids: CASSLAQTGNTIYF. For the CDR3, the DNA is TGTGCCAGCAGTTTAGCTCAAACTGGAAACACCATATATTTT. This chain joins TRBV12-3 or TRBV12-4 and TRBJ1-3, with D unresolved. This CDR3 spans 14 amino acids. Deletions cut 0 bases from V and 2 bases from J, with 5 bases between.

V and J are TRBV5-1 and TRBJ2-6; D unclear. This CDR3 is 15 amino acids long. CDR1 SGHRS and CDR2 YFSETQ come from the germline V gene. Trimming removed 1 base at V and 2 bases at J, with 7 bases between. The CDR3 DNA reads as TGCGCCAGCAGCTTGACACTAACTGGGGCCAACGTCCTGACTTTC. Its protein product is CASSLTLTGANVLTF.

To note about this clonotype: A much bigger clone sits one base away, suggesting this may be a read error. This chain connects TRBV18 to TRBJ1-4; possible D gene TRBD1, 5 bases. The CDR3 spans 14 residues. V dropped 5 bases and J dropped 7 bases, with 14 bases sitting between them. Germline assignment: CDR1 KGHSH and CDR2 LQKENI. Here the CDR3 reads CASSSQGSGEKLFF. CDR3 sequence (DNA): TGTGCCAGCTCATCCCAGGGATCTGGTGAAAAACTGTTTTTT.

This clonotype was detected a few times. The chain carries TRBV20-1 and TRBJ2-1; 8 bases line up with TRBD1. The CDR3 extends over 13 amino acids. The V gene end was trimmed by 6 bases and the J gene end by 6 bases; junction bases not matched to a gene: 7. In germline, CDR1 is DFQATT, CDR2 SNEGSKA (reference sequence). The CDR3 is CSAGTGDSNEQFF. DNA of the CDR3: TGCAGTGCCGGGACAGGAGATTCCAATGAGCAGTTCTTC.

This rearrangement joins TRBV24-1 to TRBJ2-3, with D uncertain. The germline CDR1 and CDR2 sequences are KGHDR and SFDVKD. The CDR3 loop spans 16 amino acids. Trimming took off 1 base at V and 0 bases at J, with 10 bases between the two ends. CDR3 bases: TGTGCCACCAGTGATTTAGAATTTTCTAGCACAGATACGCAGTATTTT. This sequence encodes CATSDLEFSSTDTQYF.

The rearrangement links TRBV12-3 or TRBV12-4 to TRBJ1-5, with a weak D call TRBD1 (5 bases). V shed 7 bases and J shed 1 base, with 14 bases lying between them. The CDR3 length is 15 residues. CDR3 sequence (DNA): TGTGCCAGCATGCCGGGGGGTTCAAGCAATCAGCCCCAGCATTTT. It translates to CASMPGGSSNQPQHF.